This TCR beta chain was observed in a study of cytomegalovirus exposure and HLA in healthy donors. Notes on the study in general: Later analysis identified about 15,000 TCR beta sequences associated with HLA alleles, using a false discovery rate threshold of 0.05. In vitro testing confirmed a few CMV-associated chains as specific for CMV antigens.

On this clone: Antigen unknown.

It was with 60 Vbeta and 13 Jbeta primers that the PCR ran. Here immunoSEQ multiplex PCR was the method, and the copy in TCRdb shows in-frame clones only, minus some. The table records fewer than 200,000 clones, 80% of them present only once. Between the trimmed V and J ends, which lost 1 base and 3 bases, there was a span of 12 bases. CDR1 is SGHDN and CDR2 is FVKESK in the germline V gene. The CDR3 spans 15 residues. The V call is TRBV14, the J call TRBJ1-2; D unresolved. The clonotype originates from a man in his late teens or twenties in good health and CMV-seropositive. Sequencing was carried out using PBMCs. CDR3 DNA: TGTGCCAGCAGCCAAGTCTCTCCGCTATACTATGGCTACACCTTC. It translates to CASSQVSPLYYGYTF.